This T cell receptor beta chain was documented in a study of T-cell reconstitution after alpha-beta-depleted transplantation in children. The TCRbeta library was prepared with unique molecular identifiers. TCRdb re-called the PCR reads through MiXCR, storing one row per CDR3 protein. The sample has about 980,000 distinct CDR3 sequences; about 26% are singletons. Source: PBMCs, mostly from graft donor cells, taken 360 days after TCRalphabeta/CD19-depleted stem cell transplant. The sequence was obtained from a boy in the first two years of life who had a stem cell transplant for SCID, so the T cells may come from the graft donor.

The chain's CDR3 is CASRTGGGVATNEKLFF. The CDR3 DNA reads as TGTGCCAGCAGGACAGGGGGCGGCGTGGCAACTAATGAAAAACTGTTTTTT. This chain links TRBV6-1 with TRBJ1-4; 10 bases map to TRBD1. With 6 bases clipped from V and 0 bases from J, the junction kept 7 bases outside the gene matches. Germline CDR1 reads MNHNS; CDR2 reads SASEGT. The CDR3 is made up of 17 amino acids.